The 24 T cell receptor beta chains reported below all come from one sample, sequenced in a study of blood T cell repertoires in COVID-19. The table came from immunoSEQ multiplex PCR; TCRdb's copy has only in-frame clones and leaves some out. The data hold hundreds of thousands of clones, with approximately 87% observed a single time. The sample was peripheral blood. These receptors came from a human donor in a cohort sampled during active COVID-19.

This clone was counted once. The CDR3 DNA is TGCGCCAGCAGCCAGGACAGCAGCTCCTATAATTCACCCCTCCACTTT. Translation: CASSQDSSSYNSPLHF. The genes are TRBV4-1 and TRBJ1-6; a weak D match, TRBD1 (6 bases). The CDR3 loop spans 16 amino acids. From germline, CDR1 is MGHRA and CDR2 YSYEKL. Trimming removed 3 bases from V and 0 bases from J, with 9 bases in between.

This chain uses TRBV24-1 with TRBJ1-2; the D gene is possibly TRBD1 (5 bases). Germline CDR1 reads KGHDR; CDR2 reads SFDVKD. Trimming cost V 3 bases and J 2 bases, with 9 bases left between them. This CDR3 region has 14 residues. Here the CDR3 DNA reads TGTGCCACCAGTGATCGGACATCCAACTATGGCTACACCTTC. The encoded protein is CATSDRTSNYGYTF.

The rearrangement links TRBV5-6 to TRBJ2-3, with D tentatively TRBD2 (5 bases). CDR3 length equals 15 residues. V lost 0 bases and J lost 5, with 13 bases in between. Germline values: CDR1 SGHDT, CDR2 YYEEEE. The CDR3 reads CASSLVSGIRDTQYF. The CDR3 DNA sequence: TGTGCCAGCAGCTTGGTTTCCGGGATTAGAGATACGCAGTATTTT.

The V call is TRBV19, the J call TRBJ1-1; TRBD1 aligns across 9 bases. This CDR3 spans 15 amino acids. The germline V gene encodes CDR1 LNHDA and CDR2 SQIVND (reference sequence). V lost 4 bases, J lost 5 bases, and 8 bases stayed unmatched. Here the CDR3 DNA reads TGTGCCAGTAGTAAGATAGGGACAGGGAGGACTGAAGCTTTCTTT. This sequence encodes CASSKIGTGRTEAFF.

The V gene is TRBV29-1, the J gene TRBJ1-3; D gene uncertain. From germline, CDR1 is SQVTM and CDR2 ANQGSEA. V gave up 4 bases and J gave up 0 bases, with 13 bases separating them. The CDR3 totals 15 residues. The CDR3 DNA reads as TGCAGCGTTGGGGTCCGGGGTCGCTCTGGAAACACCATATATTTT. It codes for CSVGVRGRSGNTIYF. The full variable domain, completed using reference TRBV29-1 and TRBJ1-3, is SAVISQKPSRDICQRGTSLTIQCQVDSQVTMMFWYRQQPGQSLTLIATANQGSEATYESGFVIDKFPISRPNLTFSTLTVSNMSPEDSSIYLCSVGVRGRSGNTIYFGEGSWLTVV.

This clone came up a few times. CDR3 protein: CASNPNNPNQPQHF. The DNA of the CDR3 is TGTGCCAGCAACCCCAACAATCCCAATCAGCCCCAGCATTTT. The chain recombines TRBV6-6 with TRBJ1-5; D is ambiguous. The CDR3 is made up of 14 amino acids. Germline V CDR1 and CDR2: MNHNY, SVGAGI (reference sequence). V lost 7 bases and J 3 bases, leaving 13 bases between the germline ends.

This clone was seen a handful of times. This chain connects TRBV24-1 to TRBJ1-6, with D perhaps TRBD1 (6 bases). In germline, CDR1 is KGHDR, CDR2 SFDVKD. This CDR3 spans 13 amino acids. Trimming pared 7 bases from V and 8 bases from J, leaving 11 bases between. The CDR3 is CATRKTGDSPLHF. The CDR3, as DNA: TGTGCCACCAGGAAGACAGGAGATTCACCCCTCCACTTT.

This clone was seen a single time. The chain links TRBV19 to TRBJ2-7, with D possibly being TRBD1 (6 bases). V was cut by 5 bases and J by 2 bases, with 16 bases left in between. The CDR3 is made up of 15 amino acids. Germline-derived CDR1 and CDR2 are LNHDA and SQIVND (reference sequence). The CDR3 nucleotides are TGTGCCAGTAGTCCGGACAGAATGGGAGCCTACGAGCAGTACTTC. Translated: CASSPDRMGAYEQYF.

This clone was seen a few times. The chain employs TRBV5-4 and TRBJ2-7; 11 bases are a match to TRBD2. Losses at the gene ends were 4 bases for V and 3 bases for J; bases not matched to a gene: 3. The germline CDR1 and CDR2 sequences are SGHNT and YYREEE (reference sequence). There are 14 residues in the CDR3. CDR3 sequence reads: CASSPGTSGYEQYF. The CDR3 nucleotides read TGTGCCAGCAGCCCTGGGACTAGCGGCTACGAGCAGTACTTC.

V and J are TRBV29-1 and TRBJ1-5, with D perhaps TRBD1 (5 bases). Germline V lookup: CDR1 SQVTM, CDR2 ANQGSEA. The CDR3 covers 14 residues. V was clipped by 5 bases and J by 2 bases, with 13 bases between them. This CDR3 is CSVFSEQGNQPQHF. The CDR3, as DNA: TGCAGCGTTTTTTCGGAACAGGGCAATCAGCCCCAGCATTTT.

The J gene is TRBJ1-6, the V gene TRBV6-5, with 8 bases aligning to TRBD1. Per the germline V gene, CDR1 is MNHEY and CDR2 is SVGAGI. The CDR3 sequence is 15 residues long. J lost 4 bases, V lost 9 bases, and 8 bases had no gene match. CDR3 DNA: TGTGCCAGTAAGACAGGGGCGGGATATAATTCACCCCTCCACTTT. This sequence encodes CASKTGAGYNSPLHF.

This clone came up once. The chain links TRBV6-5 to TRBJ1-2; TRBD1 agrees at 12 bases. This CDR3 has 15 amino acids. CDR1 and CDR2 from the germline V gene are MNHEY and SVGAGI. The ends lost 9 bases at V and 3 bases at J; junction bases unmatched: 8. In nucleotides, the CDR3 is TGTGCCAGTAGAGCCGGGACAGGGGGCGACTATGGCTACACCTTC. Translation: CASRAGTGGDYGYTF.

V usage is TRBV15 and J usage is TRBJ1-1; TRBD1 aligns across 8 bases. Germline V CDR1 and CDR2: LNHNV, YYDKDF (reference sequence). This CDR3 spans 17 amino acids. J was trimmed by 2 bases and V by 1 base; bases with no gene match: 9. Here the CDR3 reads CATSRVPGQVKNTEAFF. CDR3 sequence (DNA): TGTGCCACCAGCAGAGTCCCGGGACAGGTAAAAAACACTGAAGCTTTCTTT.

This chain connects TRBV21-1 to TRBJ2-5; the table's D call, TRBD2, has no DNA check behind it. TRBV21-1 is a pseudogene. The CDR3 length is 13 residues. CDR3 in amino acids: CASSKGGVETQYF. In DNA, the CDR3 is TGTGCCAGCAGCAAGGGGGGGGTGGAGACCCAGTACTTC.

This chain connects TRBV7-8 to TRBJ2-1; D possibly corresponds to TRBD1 (6 bases). The germline CDR1 and CDR2 sequences are SGHVS and FQNEAQ. The length of the CDR3 is 16 residues. Trimming took 5 bases from V and 6 from J, leaving 20 bases between them. For the CDR3, the DNA is TGTGCCAGCAGCCTCCCTCTTTATCGGACAGCCAATGAGCAGTTCTTC. This translates into CASSLPLYRTANEQFF.

The CDR3 bases are TGTGCCAGCTCACCTACCGACAGGGGCGAGCAGTACTTC. It is translated as CASSPTDRGEQYF. The chain has TRBV18 and TRBJ2-7; 8 bases fit TRBD1. This CDR3 comprises 13 residues. CDR1 KGHSH and CDR2 LQKENI come from the germline V gene. V was clipped by 3 bases and J by 6 bases; unmatched bases: 4.

The chain couples TRBV9 to TRBJ2-7; 10 bases are shared with TRBD2. The V segment lost 3 bases and the J segment 4 bases; nucleotides outside the gene matches: 10. Germline V gives CDR1 SGDLS, CDR2 YYNGEE. This CDR3 contains 16 residues. The CDR3 DNA reads TGTGCCAGCAGCGAATCAGTCTCTAGCGGGAGTTACGAGCAGTACTTC. Translation gives CASSESVSSGSYEQYF.

V and J are TRBV7-9 and TRBJ1-2; a weak D match, TRBD1 (6 bases). The CDR3 extends over 15 amino acids. V was shortened by 1 base and J by 6 bases, with 15 bases between the two germline ends. Germline V gene lookup returns CDR1 SEHNR and CDR2 FQNEAQ (reference sequence). DNA for the CDR3: TGTGCCAGCAGCTTAGGGTCCCCAGGGGTGGATGGCTACACCTTC. It codes for CASSLGSPGVDGYTF.

The V call is TRBV2, the J call TRBJ2-1, with 8 bases that match TRBD2. The CDR3 is made up of 15 amino acids. Germline lookup yields CDR1 SNHLY and CDR2 FYNNEI. The trim removed 6 bases at V and 0 bases at J, leaving 4 bases unmatched. The CDR3 DNA is TGTGCCAGCAGCTCCGGGACTAGCTCCTACAATGAGCAGTTCTTC. Translation: CASSSGTSSYNEQFF.

The chain couples TRBV5-1 to TRBJ2-3, with TRBD2 matching 10 bases. V lost 3 bases to trimming and J lost 11 bases; unmatched junction nucleotides: 9. The length of the CDR3 is 14 residues. The germline gives CDR1 SGHRS, CDR2 YFSETQ. In DNA, the CDR3 is TGCGCCAGCAGCTCTAGCGGGAGCGGGTCTGGGCAGTATTTT. Encoded protein: CASSSSGSGSGQYF. The whole variable domain, filled in from reference TRBV5-1 and TRBJ2-3, reads KAGVTQTPRYLIKTRGQQVTLSCSPISGHRSVSWYQQTPGQGLQFLFEYFSETQRNKGNFPGRFSGRQFSNSRSEMNVSTLELGDSALYLCASSSSGSGSGQYFGPGTRLTVL.

V is TRBV5-5 and J is TRBJ2-4; TRBD2 matches 13 bases. The germline CDR1 and CDR2 sequences are SGHKS and YYEKEE (reference sequence). Trimming cost V 4 bases and J 1 base; bases outside gene matches: 11. CDR3 length: 19 residues. CDR3 amino acids: CASSALLGLAGAAKNIQYF. Written as DNA, the CDR3 is TGTGCCAGCAGCGCGCTACTCGGACTAGCGGGAGCGGCCAAAAACATTCAGTACTTC. Full variable domain (rest looked up from reference TRBV5-5 and TRBJ2-4): DAGVTQSPTHLIKTRGQQVTLRCSPISGHKSVSWYQQVLGQGPQFIFQYYEKEERGRGNFPDRFSARQFPNYSSELNVNALLLGDSALYLCASSALLGLAGAAKNIQYFGAGTRLSVL.

This chain joins TRBV4-2 and TRBJ2-5; D gene uncertain. Trimming removed 0 bases from V and 5 bases from J, with 7 bases in between. Germline CDR1 LGHNA, CDR2 YNFKEQ. The CDR3 is 13 residues long. The CDR3 loop is CASSQDQLETQYF. In DNA form, the CDR3 reads TGTGCCAGCAGCCAAGATCAGTTGGAGACCCAGTACTTC.

This chain uses TRBV21-1 with TRBJ1-6; the table's D call, TRBD1, was not checked against the DNA. TRBV21-1 is labeled a pseudogene. This CDR3 has 17 amino acids. CDR3 amino acids: CASSTTGTGGGGSPLHF. Here the CDR3 DNA reads TGTGCCAGCAGCACGACCGGGACAGGGGGCGGTGGGTCACCCCTCCACTTT.

J is TRBJ2-2 and V is TRBV27; TRBD2 matches 16 bases. Per the germline V gene, CDR1 is MNHEY and CDR2 is SMNVEV (reference sequence). The junction had 13 bases not matched to a gene; V was cut back by 6 bases and J by 3 bases. The CDR3 loop spans 20 amino acids. The CDR3 sequence: CASSPTPGLAGGPDTGELFF. In DNA, the CDR3 is TGTGCCAGCAGCCCGACCCCGGGACTAGCGGGAGGGCCCGACACCGGGGAGCTGTTTTTT.